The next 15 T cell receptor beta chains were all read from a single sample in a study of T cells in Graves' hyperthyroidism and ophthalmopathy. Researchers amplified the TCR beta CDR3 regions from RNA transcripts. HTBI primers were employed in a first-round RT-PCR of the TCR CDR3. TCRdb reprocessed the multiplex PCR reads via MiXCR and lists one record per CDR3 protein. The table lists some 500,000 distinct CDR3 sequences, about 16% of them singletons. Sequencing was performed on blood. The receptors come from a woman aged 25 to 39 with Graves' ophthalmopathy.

The chain's CDR3 is CASSWTGVGYEQYF. CDR3 bases: TGTGCCAGCAGTTGGACAGGGGTTGGCTACGAGCAGTACTTC. The chain carries TRBV12-3 or TRBV12-4 and TRBJ2-7; the match to TRBD1 covers 9 bases. V shed 4 bases, J shed 3 bases, and the junction held 4 bases outside the gene matches. The CDR3 contains 14 residues.

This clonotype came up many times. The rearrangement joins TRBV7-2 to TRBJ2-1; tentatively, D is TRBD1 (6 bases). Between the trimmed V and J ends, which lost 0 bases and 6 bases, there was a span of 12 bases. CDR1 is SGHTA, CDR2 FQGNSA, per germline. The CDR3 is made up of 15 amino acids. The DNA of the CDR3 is TGTGCCAGCAGCTTAGCTAGAGCAGGGGTCAATGAGCAGTTCTTC. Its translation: CASSLARAGVNEQFF.

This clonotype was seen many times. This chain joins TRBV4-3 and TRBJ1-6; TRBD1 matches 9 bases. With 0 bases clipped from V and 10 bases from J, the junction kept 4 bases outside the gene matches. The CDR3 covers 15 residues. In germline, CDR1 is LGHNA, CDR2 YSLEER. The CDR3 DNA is TGCGCCAGCAGCCAAGAGACAGGGGGGATCTCACCCCTCCACTTT. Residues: CASSQETGGISPLHF.

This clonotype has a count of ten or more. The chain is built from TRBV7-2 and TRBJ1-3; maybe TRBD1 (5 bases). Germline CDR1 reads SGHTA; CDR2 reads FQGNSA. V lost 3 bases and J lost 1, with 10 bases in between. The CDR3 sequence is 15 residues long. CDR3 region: CASSFREVSGNTIYF. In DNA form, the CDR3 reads TGTGCCAGCAGCTTCAGGGAGGTGTCTGGAAACACCATATATTTT.

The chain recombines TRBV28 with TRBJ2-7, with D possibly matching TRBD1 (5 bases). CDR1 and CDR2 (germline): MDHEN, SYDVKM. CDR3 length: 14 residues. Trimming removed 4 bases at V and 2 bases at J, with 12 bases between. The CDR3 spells CASSSQGNTYEQYF. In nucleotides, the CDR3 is TGTGCCAGCAGTTCCCAGGGAAATACCTACGAGCAGTACTTC. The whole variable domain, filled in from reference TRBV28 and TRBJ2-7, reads DVKVTQSSRYLVKRTGEKVFLECVQDMDHENMFWYRQDPGLGLRLIYFSYDVKMKEKGDIPEGYSVSREKKERFSLILESASTNQTSMYLCASSSQGNTYEQYFGPGTRLTVT.

CDR3 region: CASSIALGADAEAFF. The DNA of the CDR3 is TGTGCCAGTAGTATAGCACTTGGGGCCGATGCTGAAGCTTTCTTT. The chain couples TRBV19 to TRBJ1-1, with D possibly being TRBD1 (5 bases). Trimming pared 1 base from V and 6 bases from J, leaving 15 bases between. Germline values: CDR1 LNHDA, CDR2 SQIVND (reference sequence). This CDR3 contains 15 residues.

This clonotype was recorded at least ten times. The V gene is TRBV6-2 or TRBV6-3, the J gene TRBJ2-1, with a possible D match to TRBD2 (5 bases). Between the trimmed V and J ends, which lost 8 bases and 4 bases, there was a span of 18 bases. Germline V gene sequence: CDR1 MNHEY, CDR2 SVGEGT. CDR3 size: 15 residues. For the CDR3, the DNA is TGTGCCAGCGGCTGGACTGAGATTGAGTACAATGAGCAGTTCTTC. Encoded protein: CASGWTEIEYNEQFF.

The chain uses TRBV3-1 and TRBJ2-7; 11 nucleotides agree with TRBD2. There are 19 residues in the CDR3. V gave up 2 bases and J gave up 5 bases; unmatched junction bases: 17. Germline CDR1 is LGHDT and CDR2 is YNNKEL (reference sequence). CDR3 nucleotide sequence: TGTGCCAGCAGCCAATTTAGACTAGCGGGAAACTCGGTTGGCAACGAGCAGTACTTC. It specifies CASSQFRLAGNSVGNEQYF.

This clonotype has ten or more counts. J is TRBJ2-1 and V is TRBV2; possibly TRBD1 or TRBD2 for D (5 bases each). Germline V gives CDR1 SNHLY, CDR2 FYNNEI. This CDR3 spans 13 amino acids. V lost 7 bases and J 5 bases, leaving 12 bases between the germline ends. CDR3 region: CASIRDGDNEQFF. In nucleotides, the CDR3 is TGTGCCAGCATCCGGGACGGGGACAATGAGCAGTTCTTC.

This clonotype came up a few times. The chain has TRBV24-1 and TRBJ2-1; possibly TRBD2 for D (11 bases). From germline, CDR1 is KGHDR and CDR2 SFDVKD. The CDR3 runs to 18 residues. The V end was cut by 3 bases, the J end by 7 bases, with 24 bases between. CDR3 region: CATSDDRGRGTSGNEQFF. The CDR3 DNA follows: TGTGCCACCAGTGATGACAGGGGGCGCGGGACTAGCGGAAATGAGCAGTTCTTC.

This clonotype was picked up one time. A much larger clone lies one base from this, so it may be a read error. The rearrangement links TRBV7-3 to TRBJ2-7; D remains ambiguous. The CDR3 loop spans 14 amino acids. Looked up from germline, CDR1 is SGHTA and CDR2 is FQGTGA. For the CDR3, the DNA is TGTGCCCGCAGCTTGGGGTCAAGATCCTACGAGCAGTACTTC. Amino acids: CARSLGSRSYEQYF.

CDR3 loop: CASTQGGVHGQPQHF. The CDR3 bases are TGTGCCAGCACCCAAGGTGGGGTGCACGGGCAGCCCCAGCATTTT. This chain joins TRBV6-1 and TRBJ1-5; D call uncertain. Germline V gene lookup returns CDR1 MNHNS and CDR2 SASEGT. This CDR3 spans 15 amino acids. The ends were cut back, 7 bases at V and 7 bases at J, with 20 bases in the middle.

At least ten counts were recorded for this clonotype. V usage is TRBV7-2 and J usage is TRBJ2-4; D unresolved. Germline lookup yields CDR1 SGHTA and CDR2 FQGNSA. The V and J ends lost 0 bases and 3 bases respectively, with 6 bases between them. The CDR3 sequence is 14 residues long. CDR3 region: CASSLARVKNIQYF. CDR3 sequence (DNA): TGTGCCAGCAGCTTAGCGCGAGTCAAAAACATTCAGTACTTC.

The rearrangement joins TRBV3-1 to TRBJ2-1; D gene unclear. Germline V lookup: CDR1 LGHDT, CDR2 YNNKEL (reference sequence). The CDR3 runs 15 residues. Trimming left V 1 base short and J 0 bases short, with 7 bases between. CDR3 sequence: CASSQGRSSYNEQFF. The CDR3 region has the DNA TGTGCCAGCAGCCAAGGGCGGAGCTCCTACAATGAGCAGTTCTTC.

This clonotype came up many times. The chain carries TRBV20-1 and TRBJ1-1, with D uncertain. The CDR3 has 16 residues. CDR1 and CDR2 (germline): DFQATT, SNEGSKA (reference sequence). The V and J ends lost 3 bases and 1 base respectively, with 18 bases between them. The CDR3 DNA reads TGCAGTGCTAGGGCTCTACCGGACGTGAGGAACACTGAAGCTTTCTTT. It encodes CSARALPDVRNTEAFF.